Listed below are T cell receptor beta chains from one sample, sequenced in a study of cytomegalovirus exposure and HLA in healthy donors. Libraries were prepared by immunoSEQ multiplex PCR; TCRdb keeps only in-frame clonotypes and omits some of them. Of nearly 300,000 clones listed, around 86% are singletons. Material for sequencing was PBMCs. The source is a man in his forties in good health and CMV-seropositive. Both conserved end residues are trimmed from each CDR3. Rows may omit the clone size; those that give it use once, few, many or a size class.

CDR3aa,v_gene,abundance
ASSRTSAPRVYEQY,TRBV5-6,once
ASSLIPRESEDEQF,TRBV9,.
ASSPGQYNEQF,TRBV28,.
ASSDTVDYT,TRBV28,.
ASSERQNNQPQH,TRBV6-1,few
ASSLGRGGTEAF,TRBV13,once
ASSPTGTGLYNEQF,TRBV5-1,.
ASSKNRGTGELF,TRBV21-1,once
ASSLDREDEKLF,TRBV28,.
ATSRVEVPNEQF,TRBV15,.
ASSLRGQGASDTQY,TRBV7-9,.
ASSLARGHEQY,TRBV5-4,.
ASSLFTGLSYEQY,TRBV7-3,once
ASSLTPRGGRAYNEQF,TRBV5-1,.
ASSLQGDYGYT,TRBV11-2,.
ASSPTDRGLSGANVLT,TRBV5-6,.
ASSSTSGPQETQY,TRBV4-2,.
SAISQGRTETQY,TRBV29-1,.
ASSYTIGAPDEKLF,TRBV6-6,.
ASSSDLGAPGKQY,TRBV11-2,once
ATTKTGNNNSPLH,TRBV15,.
ASSLTRGGYT,TRBV13,.
ASSVGLVGDTQY,TRBV9,.
ASRLKGLSHEQY,TRBV19,.
ASSLFGPQTSGSRNEQF,TRBV27,.
ASNSHNEQF,TRBV19,.
ASSISAGDSGETQY,TRBV27,once
AITPGTADSGTEAF,TRBV10-3,.
ASSPTANTEAF,TRBV25-1,few
ASSQLQVSSSYNEQF,TRBV14,.
ASSLPGQGNTGELF,TRBV28,.
ASSYSTRGLSGYT,TRBV6-5,.
ASSADGRGFDEQF,TRBV6-4,.
ASSQAGTYEQY,TRBV14,once
ASSQAATSGIGTGELF,TRBV4-3,.
ASSLNTDTQY,TRBV14,.
ASSPEQGGHEQY,TRBV5-1,.
ASRVRDRKMPLRYQPQH,TRBV28,.
ASSPNLAGSTYEQY,TRBV27,.
ASSQGPSGPYEQY,TRBV14,.
ASRRMDRGFLNTEAF,TRBV5-1,.
ASRRAGGTDTQY,TRBV28,few
ASSNVGGRGYGYT,TRBV27,.
ASSPGLAGYNEQF,TRBV28,.
ASTPGENIQY,TRBV7-2,.
ASSPLFSGQGTEAF,TRBV27,.